Described below is a single T cell receptor beta chain sequence and its context. CDR1 and CDR2 (germline): SGHTA, FQGNSA. The CDR3 is 13 amino acids. Trimming removed 5 bases from V and 6 bases from J, with 8 bases in between. This sample is part of a study of blood T cell repertoires in COVID-19. This table comes from immunoSEQ multiplex PCR, and its TCRdb copy is limited to in-frame clones, with some not included. This sample has more than 120,000 clones; approximately 87% occur once, and the top ten carry 8.5% to 9.5%. The sample comprised peripheral blood. This sequence joins TRBV7-2 and TRBJ1-6; no clear D. The receptor was isolated from a woman aged 50 to 60 with active or convalescent COVID-19. This chain's CDR3 is CASSLFFNSPLHF. DNA of the CDR3: TGTGCCAGCAGCCTTTTCTTTAATTCACCCCTCCACTTT.